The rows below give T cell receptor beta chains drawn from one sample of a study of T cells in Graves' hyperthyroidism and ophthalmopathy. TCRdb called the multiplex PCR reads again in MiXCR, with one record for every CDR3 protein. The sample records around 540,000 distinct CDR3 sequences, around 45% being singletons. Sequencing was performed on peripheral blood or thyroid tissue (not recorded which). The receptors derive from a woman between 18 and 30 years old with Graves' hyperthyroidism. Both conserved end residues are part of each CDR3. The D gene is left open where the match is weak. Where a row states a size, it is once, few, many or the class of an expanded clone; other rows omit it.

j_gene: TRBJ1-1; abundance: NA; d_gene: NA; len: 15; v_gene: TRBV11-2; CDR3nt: TGTGCCAGCAGCGCCCACTCCGGGCCGAACACTGAAGCTTTCTTT; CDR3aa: CASSAHSGPNTEAFF
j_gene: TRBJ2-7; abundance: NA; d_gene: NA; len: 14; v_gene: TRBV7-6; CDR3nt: TGTGCCAGCAGCTTTAAGGATATGGGCAACGAGCAGTACTTC; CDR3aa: CASSFKDMGNEQYF
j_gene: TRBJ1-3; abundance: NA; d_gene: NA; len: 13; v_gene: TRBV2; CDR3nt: TGTGCCAGCAGTAAGACGGCCGGAAACACCATATATTTT; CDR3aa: CASSKTAGNTIYF
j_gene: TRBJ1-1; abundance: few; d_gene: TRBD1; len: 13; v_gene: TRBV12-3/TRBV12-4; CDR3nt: TGTGCCAGCAAGGGACAGATGAACACTGAAGCTTTCTTT; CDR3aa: CASKGQMNTEAFF
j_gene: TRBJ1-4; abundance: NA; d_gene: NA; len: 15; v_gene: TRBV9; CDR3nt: TGCGCCAGCAGCCATGAGCAGGGGTGGGATGAAAAACTGTTTTTT; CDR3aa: CASSHEQGWDEKLFF
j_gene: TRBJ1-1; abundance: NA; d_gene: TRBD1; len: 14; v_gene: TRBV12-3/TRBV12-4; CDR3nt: TGTGCCAGCACCGCGGACAGGGGGCGGACTGAAGCTTTCTTT; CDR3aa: CASTADRGRTEAFF
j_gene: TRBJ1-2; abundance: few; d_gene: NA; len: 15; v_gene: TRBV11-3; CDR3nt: TGTGCCAGCAGCTTAGAACCCACAGGGCTCTATGGCTACACCTTC; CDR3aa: CASSLEPTGLYGYTF
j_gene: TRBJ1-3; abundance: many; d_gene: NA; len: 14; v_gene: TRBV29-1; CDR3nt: TGCAGCGTTGAGGCGGCCTACTCTGGAAACACCATATATTTT; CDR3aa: CSVEAAYSGNTIYF
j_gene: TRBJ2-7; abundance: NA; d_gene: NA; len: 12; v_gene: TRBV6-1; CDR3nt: TGTGCCAGCAGGGGCAGGGCGCGTGAGCAGTACTTC; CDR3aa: CASRGRAREQYF
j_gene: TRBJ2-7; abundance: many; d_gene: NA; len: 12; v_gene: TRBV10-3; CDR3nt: TGTGCCATCAGGGCGACAAATTACGAGCAGTACTTC; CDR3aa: CAIRATNYEQYF
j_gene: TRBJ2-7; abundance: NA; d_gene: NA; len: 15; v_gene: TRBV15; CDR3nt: TGTGCCACCAGCAGTGCTGGGGGCCCGTGGGACGAGCAGTACTTC; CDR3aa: CATSSAGGPWDEQYF
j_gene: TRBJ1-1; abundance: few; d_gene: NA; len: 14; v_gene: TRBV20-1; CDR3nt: TGCAGTGTACTGGGCTGGGGGGTGAACACTGAAGCTTTCTTT; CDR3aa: CSVLGWGVNTEAFF
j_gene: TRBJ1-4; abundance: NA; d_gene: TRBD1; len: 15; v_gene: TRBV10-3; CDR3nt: TGTGCCATCAGTGAAGTTCAGGGGGCTGGGGAAAAACTGTTTTTT; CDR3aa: CAISEVQGAGEKLFF
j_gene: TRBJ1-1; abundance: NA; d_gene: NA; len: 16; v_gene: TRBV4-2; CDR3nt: TGTGCCAGCAGCCAGCCCTACACCTACATGAACACTGAAGCTTTCTTT; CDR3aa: CASSQPYTYMNTEAFF
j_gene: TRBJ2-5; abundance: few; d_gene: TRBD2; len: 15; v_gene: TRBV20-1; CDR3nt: TGCAGTGCTAGATCGCACGGACTAGCTCAAGAGACCCAGTACTTC; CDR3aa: CSARSHGLAQETQYF
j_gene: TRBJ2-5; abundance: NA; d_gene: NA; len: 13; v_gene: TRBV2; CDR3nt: TGTGCCAGCAGTTCAGAAATCCAAGAGACCCAGTACTTC; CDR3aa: CASSSEIQETQYF
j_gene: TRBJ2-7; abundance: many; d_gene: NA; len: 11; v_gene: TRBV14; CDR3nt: TGTGCCAGCAGCCAAGCCTACGAGCAGTACTTC; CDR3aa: CASSQAYEQYF
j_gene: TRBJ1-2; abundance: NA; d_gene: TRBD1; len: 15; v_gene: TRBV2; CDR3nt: TGTGCCAGCAGTGCTGGAGACAGGGCCAACTATGGCTACACCTTC; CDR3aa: CASSAGDRANYGYTF
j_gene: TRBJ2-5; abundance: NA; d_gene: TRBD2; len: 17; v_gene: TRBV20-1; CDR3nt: TGCAGTGCTAGAGATCTAGGTTCGCTAGCGGGACCAGAGACCCAGTACTTC; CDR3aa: CSARDLGSLAGPETQYF
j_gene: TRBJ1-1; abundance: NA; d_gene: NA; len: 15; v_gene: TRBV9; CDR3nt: TGTGCCAGCAGCGTAGCTAAGGGGGTGAACACTGAAGCTTTCTTT; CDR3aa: CASSVAKGVNTEAFF
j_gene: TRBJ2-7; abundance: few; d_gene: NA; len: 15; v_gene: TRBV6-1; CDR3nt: TGTGCCAGCAGTCCCCGTGGTGACGGGCCCTACGAGCAGTACTTC; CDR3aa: CASSPRGDGPYEQYF
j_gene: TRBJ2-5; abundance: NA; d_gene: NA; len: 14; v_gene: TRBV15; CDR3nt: TGTGCCACCAGCGGCACGCAGGGGGGGGAGACCCAGTACTTC; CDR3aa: CATSGTQGGETQYF
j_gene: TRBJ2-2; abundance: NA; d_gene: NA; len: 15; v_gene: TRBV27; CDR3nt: TGTGCCAGCAGTTTCAATTCGGACTACTTAGGGGAGCTGTTTTTT; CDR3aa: CASSFNSDYLGELFF
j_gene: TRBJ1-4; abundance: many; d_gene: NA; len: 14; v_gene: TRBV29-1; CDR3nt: TGCAGCGTTCAACGGGGGGCAATTAATGAAAAACTGTTTTTT; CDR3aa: CSVQRGAINEKLFF
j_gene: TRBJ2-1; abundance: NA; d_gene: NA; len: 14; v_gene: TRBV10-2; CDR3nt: TGCGCCAGCAGTTCCCCTCCAGGCTGGGATGAGCAGTTCTTC; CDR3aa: CASSSPPGWDEQFF
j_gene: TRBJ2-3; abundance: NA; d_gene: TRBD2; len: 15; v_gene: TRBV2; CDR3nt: TGTGCCAGCAGTGACGGGACTACCAGCACAGATACGCAGTATTTT; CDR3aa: CASSDGTTSTDTQYF
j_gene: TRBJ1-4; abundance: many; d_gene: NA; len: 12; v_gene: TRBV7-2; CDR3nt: TGTGCCAGCTCTACGGCTGGGGGAAGTCTGTTTTTT; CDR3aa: CASSTAGGSLFF
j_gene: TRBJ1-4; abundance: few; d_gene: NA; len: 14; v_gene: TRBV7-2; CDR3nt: TGTGCCAGCAGTAGGGGCAGGGCAGATGAAAAACTGTTTTTT; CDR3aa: CASSRGRADEKLFF
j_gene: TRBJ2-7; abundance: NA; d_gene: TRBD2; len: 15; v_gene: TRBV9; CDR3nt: TGTGCCAGCAGCGTAGCTGGCGGGAGTCTGTACGAGCAGTACTTC; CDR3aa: CASSVAGGSLYEQYF
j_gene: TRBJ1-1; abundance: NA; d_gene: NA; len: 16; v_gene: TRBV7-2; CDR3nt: TGTGCCAGCAGCCTGGAGCCGGACAGCATGAACGCTGAAGCTTTCTTT; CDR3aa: CASSLEPDSMNAEAFF
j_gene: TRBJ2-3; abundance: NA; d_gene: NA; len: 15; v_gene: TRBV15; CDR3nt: TGTGCCACCAGGAACCGGGACTCGTTCACAGATACGCAGTATTTT; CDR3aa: CATRNRDSFTDTQYF
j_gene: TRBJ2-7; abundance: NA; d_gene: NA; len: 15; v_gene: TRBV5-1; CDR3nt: TGCGCCAGCAGCCCGGAGGGGGGACTCTCCTACGAGCAGTACTTC; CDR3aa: CASSPEGGLSYEQYF
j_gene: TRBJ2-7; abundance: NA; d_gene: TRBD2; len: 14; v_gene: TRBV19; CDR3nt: TGTGCCAGTAGTATATTAGCGGGAGAGTACGAGCAGTACTTC; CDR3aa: CASSILAGEYEQYF
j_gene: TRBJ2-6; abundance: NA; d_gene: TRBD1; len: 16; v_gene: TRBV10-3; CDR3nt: TGTGCCATCAGTGGACAGGGGGCAACTGGGGCCAACGTCCTGACTTTC; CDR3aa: CAISGQGATGANVLTF
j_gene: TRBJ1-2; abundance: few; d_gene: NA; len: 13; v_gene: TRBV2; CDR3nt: TGTGCCAGCAGGAAGATAGGGAACTATGGCTACACCTTC; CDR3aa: CASRKIGNYGYTF
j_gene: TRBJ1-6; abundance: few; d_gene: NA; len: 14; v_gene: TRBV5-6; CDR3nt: TGTGCCAGCGCACAGCTCCCCGGGGAAGCGGCCCTCCACTTT; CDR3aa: CASAQLPGEAALHF
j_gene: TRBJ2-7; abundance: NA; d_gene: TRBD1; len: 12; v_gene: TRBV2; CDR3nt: TGTGCCAGCAGGTACAGGGGCCACGAGCAGTACTTC; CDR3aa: CASRYRGHEQYF
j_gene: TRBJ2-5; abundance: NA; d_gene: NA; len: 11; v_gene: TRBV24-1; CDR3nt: TGTGCCACCAGTAACACCCGGACCCAGTACTTC; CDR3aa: CATSNTRTQYF
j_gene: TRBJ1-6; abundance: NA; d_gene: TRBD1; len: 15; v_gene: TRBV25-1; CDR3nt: TGTGCCAGCAGTGGTGGTGGGACAGGCGTTTCACCCCTCCACTTT; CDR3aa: CASSGGGTGVSPLHF
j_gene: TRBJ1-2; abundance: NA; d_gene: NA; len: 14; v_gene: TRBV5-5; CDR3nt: TGTGCCAGCAGCTCGTCAGGGAGCACCTATGGCTACACCTTC; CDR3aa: CASSSSGSTYGYTF
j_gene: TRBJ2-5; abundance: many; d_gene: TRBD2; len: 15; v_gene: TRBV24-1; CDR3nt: TGTGCCACCAGTGATCCTATAGCGGGAGTGGAGACCCAGTACTTC; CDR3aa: CATSDPIAGVETQYF
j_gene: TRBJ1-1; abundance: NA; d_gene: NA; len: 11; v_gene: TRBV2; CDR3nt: TGTGCCAGCAGGGGGTGGGCTGAAGCTTTCTTT; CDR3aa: CASRGWAEAFF
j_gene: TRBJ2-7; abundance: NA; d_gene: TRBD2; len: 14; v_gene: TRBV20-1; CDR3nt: TGCAGTGCTAGATCCAGCGGGAGGGCCTACGAGCAGTACTTC; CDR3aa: CSARSSGRAYEQYF
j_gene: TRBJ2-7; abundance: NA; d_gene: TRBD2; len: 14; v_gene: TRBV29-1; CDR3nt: TGCAGCGTTAGTGGTGGCGGGAGGAAGAACGAGCAGTACTTC; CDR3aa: CSVSGGGRKNEQYF
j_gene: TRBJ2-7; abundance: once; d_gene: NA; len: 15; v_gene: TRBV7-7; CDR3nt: TGTGCTAGCAGCCCGTCTACGGGAGATGGCTACGAGCAGTACTTC; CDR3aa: CASSPSTGDGYEQYF
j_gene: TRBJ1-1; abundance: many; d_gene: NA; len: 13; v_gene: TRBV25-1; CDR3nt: TGTGCCAGCCGTACGACAGGGAACACTGAAGCTTTCTTT; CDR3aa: CASRTTGNTEAFF
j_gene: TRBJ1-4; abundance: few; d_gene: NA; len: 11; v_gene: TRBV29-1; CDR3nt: TGCAGCGTTGGCGGGGTTGAAAAACTGTTTTTT; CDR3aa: CSVGGVEKLFF
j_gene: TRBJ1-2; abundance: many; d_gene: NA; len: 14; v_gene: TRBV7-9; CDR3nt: TGTGCCAGCAGCCCCAGGGACGGCAACTATGGCTACACCTTC; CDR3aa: CASSPRDGNYGYTF
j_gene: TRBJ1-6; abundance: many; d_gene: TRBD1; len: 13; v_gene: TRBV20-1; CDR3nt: TGCAGTGCTAACAGGGGACCAAATTCACCCCTCCACTTT; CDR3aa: CSANRGPNSPLHF
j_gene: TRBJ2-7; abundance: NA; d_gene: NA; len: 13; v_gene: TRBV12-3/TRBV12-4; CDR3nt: TGTACCAGCAGTTACGGGACTCGCTACGAGCAGTACTTC; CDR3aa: CTSSYGTRYEQYF
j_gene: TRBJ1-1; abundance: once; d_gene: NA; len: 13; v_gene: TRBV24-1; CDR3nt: TGTGCCACCAGTGAGGTAGCGAACACTGAAGCTTTCTTT; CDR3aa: CATSEVANTEAFF
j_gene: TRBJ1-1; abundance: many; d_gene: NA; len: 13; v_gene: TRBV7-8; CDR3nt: TGTGCCAGCAGCCCCCCCATGAACACTGAAGCTTTCTTT; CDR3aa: CASSPPMNTEAFF
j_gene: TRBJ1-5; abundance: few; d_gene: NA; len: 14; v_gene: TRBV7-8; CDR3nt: TGTGCCAGCAGCGCTAGGGGTAACAATCAGCCCCAGCATTTT; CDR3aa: CASSARGNNQPQHF
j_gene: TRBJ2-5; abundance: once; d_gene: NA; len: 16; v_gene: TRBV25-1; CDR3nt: TGTGCCAGCAGTGAATATTGGTCACGGGGCGAAGAGACCCAGTACTTC; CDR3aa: CASSEYWSRGEETQYF
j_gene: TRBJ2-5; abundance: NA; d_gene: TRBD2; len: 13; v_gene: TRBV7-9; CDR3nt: TGTGCCAGCAGCAGCGGGACGGCGGAGACCCAGTACTTC; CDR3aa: CASSSGTAETQYF
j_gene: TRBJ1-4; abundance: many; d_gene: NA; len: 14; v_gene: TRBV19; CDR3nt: TGTGCCAGTAGTATTCCCAGAGGGCGAGAAAAACTGTTTTTT; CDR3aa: CASSIPRGREKLFF
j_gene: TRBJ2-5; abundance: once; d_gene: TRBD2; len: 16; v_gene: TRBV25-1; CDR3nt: TGTGCCAGCAGCGCCGGGACTAGAGATCCCCGGGAGACCCAGTACTTC; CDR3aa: CASSAGTRDPRETQYF
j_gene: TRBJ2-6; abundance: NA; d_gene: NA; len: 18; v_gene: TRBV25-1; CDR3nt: TGTGCCAGCGTGGAGAGGGGGGAATCAAGCTCTGGGGCCAACGTCCTGACTTTC; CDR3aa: CASVERGESSSGANVLTF
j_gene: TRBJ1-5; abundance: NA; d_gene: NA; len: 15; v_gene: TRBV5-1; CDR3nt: TGCGCCAGCAGCTTGGAAAGCGGTCTGGGTCAGCCCCAGCATTTT; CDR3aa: CASSLESGLGQPQHF